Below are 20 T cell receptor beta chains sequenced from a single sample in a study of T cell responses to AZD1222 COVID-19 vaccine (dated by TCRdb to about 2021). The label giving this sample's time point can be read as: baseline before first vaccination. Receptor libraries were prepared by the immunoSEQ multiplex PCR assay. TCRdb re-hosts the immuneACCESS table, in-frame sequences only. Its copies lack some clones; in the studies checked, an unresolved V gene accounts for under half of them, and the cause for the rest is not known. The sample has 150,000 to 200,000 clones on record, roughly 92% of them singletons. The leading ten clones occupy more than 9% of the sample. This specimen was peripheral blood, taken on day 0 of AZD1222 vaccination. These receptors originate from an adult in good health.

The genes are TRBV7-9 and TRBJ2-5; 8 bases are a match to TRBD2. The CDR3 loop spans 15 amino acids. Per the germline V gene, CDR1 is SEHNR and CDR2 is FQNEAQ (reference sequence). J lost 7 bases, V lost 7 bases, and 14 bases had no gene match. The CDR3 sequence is CASTPGTGGAGTQYF. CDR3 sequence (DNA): TGTGCCAGCACCCCCGGTACGGGGGGGGCCGGGACCCAGTACTTC.

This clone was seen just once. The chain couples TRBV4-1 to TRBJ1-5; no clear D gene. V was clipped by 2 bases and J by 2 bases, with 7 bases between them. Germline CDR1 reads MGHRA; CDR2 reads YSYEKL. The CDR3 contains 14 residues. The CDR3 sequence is CASSQYGGNQPQHF. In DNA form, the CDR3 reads TGCGCCAGCAGCCAATACGGTGGCAATCAGCCCCAGCATTTT.

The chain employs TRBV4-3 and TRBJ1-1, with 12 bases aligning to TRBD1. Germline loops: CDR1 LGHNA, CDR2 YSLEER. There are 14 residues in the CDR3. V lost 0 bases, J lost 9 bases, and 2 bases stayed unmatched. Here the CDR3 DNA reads TGCGCCAGCAGCCAAGAGGGGACAGGGGGCAAAGCTTTCTTT. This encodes CASSQEGTGGKAFF.

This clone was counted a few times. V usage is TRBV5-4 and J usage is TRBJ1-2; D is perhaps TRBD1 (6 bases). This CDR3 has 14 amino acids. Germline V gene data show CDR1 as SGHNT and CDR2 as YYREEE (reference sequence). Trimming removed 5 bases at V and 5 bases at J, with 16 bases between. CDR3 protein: CASREQGSQYGYTF. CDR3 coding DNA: TGTGCCAGCAGAGAACAGGGATCCCAATATGGCTACACCTTC.

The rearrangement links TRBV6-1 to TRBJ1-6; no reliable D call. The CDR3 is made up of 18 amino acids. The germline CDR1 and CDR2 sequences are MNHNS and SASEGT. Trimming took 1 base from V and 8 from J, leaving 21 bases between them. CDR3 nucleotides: TGTGCCAGCAGTGAAGAATGGGCACGTCTTAATGGGGATTCACCCCTCCACTTT. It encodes CASSEEWARLNGDSPLHF.

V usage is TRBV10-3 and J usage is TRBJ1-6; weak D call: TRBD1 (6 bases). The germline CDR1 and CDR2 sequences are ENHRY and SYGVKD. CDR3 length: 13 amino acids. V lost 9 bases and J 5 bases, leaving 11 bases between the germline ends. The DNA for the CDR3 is TGTGCCATTGGACAGACTAATAATTCACCCCTCCACTTT. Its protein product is CAIGQTNNSPLHF.

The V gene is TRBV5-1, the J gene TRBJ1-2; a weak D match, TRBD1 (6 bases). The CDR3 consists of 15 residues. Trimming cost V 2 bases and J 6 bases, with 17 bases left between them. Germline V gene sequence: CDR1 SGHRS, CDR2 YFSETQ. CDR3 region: CASSFEMRGYDGYTF. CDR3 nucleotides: TGCGCCAGCAGCTTTGAGATGAGGGGGTATGATGGCTACACCTTC.

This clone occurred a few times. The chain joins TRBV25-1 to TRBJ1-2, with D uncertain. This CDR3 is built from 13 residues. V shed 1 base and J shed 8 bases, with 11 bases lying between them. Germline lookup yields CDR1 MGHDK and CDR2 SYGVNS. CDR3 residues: CASSEWAGGGYTF. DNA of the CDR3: TGTGCCAGCAGTGAATGGGCGGGCGGAGGCTACACCTTC.

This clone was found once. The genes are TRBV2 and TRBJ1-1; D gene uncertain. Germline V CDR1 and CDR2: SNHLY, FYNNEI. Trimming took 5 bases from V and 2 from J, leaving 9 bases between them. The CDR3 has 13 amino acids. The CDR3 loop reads CASSQETNTEAFF. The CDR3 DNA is TGTGCCAGCAGTCAAGAGACCAACACTGAAGCTTTCTTT.

CDR3 in DNA: TGTGCCACCGGCGGCGGAATGAACACTGAAGCTTTCTTT. This sequence encodes CATGGGMNTEAFF. The gene calls are TRBV15 and TRBJ1-1; D unresolved. CDR1 and CDR2 (germline): LNHNV, YYDKDF (reference sequence). The CDR3 runs 13 residues. Trimming cost V 8 bases and J 0 bases, with 10 bases left between them. The complete variable domain, with remaining parts taken from reference TRBV15 and TRBJ1-1, reads DAMVIQNPRYQVTQFGKPVTLSCSQTLNHNVMYWYQQKSSQAPKLLFHYYDKDFNNEADTPDNFQSRRPNTSFCFLDIRSPGLGDTAMYLCATGGGMNTEAFFGQGTRLTVV.

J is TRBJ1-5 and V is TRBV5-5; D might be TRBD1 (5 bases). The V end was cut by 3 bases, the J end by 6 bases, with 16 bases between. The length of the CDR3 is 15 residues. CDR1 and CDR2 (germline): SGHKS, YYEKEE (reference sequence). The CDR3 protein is CASSSTLGAGQPQHF. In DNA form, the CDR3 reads TGTGCCAGCAGCTCAACTCTAGGGGCCGGTCAGCCCCAGCATTTT. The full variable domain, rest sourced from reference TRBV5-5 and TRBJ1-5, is DAGVTQSPTHLIKTRGQQVTLRCSPISGHKSVSWYQQVLGQGPQFIFQYYEKEERGRGNFPDRFSARQFPNYSSELNVNALLLGDSALYLCASSSTLGAGQPQHFGDGTRLSIL.

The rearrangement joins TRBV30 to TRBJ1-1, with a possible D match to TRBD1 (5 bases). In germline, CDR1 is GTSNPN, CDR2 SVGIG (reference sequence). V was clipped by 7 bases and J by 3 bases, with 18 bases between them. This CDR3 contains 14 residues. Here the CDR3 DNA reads TGTGCCTCCTTGTCCGGGCAGGGAGACACTGAAGCTTTCTTT. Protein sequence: CASLSGQGDTEAFF.

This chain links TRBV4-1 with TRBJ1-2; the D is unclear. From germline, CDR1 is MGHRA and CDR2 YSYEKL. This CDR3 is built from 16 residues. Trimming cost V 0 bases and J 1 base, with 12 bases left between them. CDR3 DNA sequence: TGCGCCAGCAGCCAAGAGTCGGTGGGTCTTAACTATGGCTACACCTTC. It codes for CASSQESVGLNYGYTF.

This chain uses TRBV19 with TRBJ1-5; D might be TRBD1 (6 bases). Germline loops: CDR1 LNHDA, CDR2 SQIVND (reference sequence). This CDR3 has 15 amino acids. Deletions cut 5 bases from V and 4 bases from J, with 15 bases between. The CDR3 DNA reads TGTGCCAGTAGTTTAACAGGGAAAACTAATCAGCCCCAGCATTTT. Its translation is CASSLTGKTNQPQHF.

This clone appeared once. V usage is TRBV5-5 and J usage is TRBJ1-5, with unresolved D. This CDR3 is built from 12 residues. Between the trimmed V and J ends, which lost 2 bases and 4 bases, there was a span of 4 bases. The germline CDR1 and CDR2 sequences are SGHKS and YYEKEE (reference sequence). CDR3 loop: CASSFGNQPQHF. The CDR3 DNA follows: TGTGCCAGCAGCTTTGGTAATCAGCCCCAGCATTTT. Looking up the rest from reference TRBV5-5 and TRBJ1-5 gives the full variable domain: DAGVTQSPTHLIKTRGQQVTLRCSPISGHKSVSWYQQVLGQGPQFIFQYYEKEERGRGNFPDRFSARQFPNYSSELNVNALLLGDSALYLCASSFGNQPQHFGDGTRLSIL.

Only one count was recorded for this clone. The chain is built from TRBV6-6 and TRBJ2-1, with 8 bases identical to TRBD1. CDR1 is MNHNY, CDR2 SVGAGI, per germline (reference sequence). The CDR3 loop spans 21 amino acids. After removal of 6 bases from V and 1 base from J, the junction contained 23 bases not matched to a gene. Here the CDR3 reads CASSRWWGRGPPSQSYNEQFF. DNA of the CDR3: TGTGCCAGCAGCCGCTGGTGGGGCAGGGGGCCCCCATCGCAGTCCTACAATGAGCAGTTCTTC.

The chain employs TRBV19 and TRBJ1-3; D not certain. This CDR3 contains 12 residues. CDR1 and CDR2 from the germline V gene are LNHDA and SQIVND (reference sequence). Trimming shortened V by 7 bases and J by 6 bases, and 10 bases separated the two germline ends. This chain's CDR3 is CASTPGPNTIYF. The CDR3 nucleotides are TGTGCCAGTACCCCCGGGCCAAACACCATATATTTT.

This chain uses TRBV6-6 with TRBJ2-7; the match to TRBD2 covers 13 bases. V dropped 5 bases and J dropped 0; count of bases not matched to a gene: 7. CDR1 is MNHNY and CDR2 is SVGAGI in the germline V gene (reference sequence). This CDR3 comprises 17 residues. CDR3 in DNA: TGTGCCAGCAGTCGACTAGCGGGAGGCGGCGGCTCCTACGAGCAGTACTTC. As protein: CASSRLAGGGGSYEQYF.

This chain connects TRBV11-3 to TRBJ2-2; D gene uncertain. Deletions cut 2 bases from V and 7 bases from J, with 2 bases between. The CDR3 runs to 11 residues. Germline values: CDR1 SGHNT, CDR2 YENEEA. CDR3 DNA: TGTGCCAGCAGCTTAAGCGGGGAGCTGTTTTTT. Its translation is CASSLSGELFF.

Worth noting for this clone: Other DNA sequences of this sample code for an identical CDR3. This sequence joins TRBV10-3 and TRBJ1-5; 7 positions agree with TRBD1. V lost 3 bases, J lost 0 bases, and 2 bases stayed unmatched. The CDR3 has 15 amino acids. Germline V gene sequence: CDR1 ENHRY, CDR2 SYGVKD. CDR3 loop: CAISERQGSNQPQHF. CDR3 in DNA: TGTGCCATCAGTGAAAGACAGGGTAGCAATCAGCCCCAGCATTTT.